This TCR beta chain appears in the sequencing data of a study of blood T cell repertoires in COVID-19. In the study overall: Acute-phase and convalescent COVID-19 samples originated in the United States, Italy and Spain. Sources were T cells, B-cell-depleted T cells, or PBMCs; the material itself was cDNA or gDNA.

The repertoire was sequenced with immunoSEQ multiplex PCR; TCRdb's copy has only in-frame clones and lacks some. The sample shows about 440,000 clones, around 90% of them seen only once. The cohort comprised adults aged 18 to 89 years residing in about 25 US areas. Either two negative PCRs, clearance, or symptom resolution qualified Cohort 3 donors as recovered. What was sequenced was PBMCs or T cells enriched from blood (not recorded which). The TCR sequence derives from a young man who had recovered from COVID-19.

For the CDR3, the DNA is TGTGCCAGCAGCTTGGATGACAGGGGGCTTAATTCACCCCTCCACTTT. As protein: CASSLDDRGLNSPLHF. V usage is TRBV11-3 and J usage is TRBJ1-6, with TRBD1 identical over 10 bases. The CDR3 has 16 amino acids. The junction had 5 bases not matched to a gene; V was cut back by 3 bases and J by 6 bases. CDR1 and CDR2 (germline): SGHNT, YENEEA.